The source of this T cell receptor beta chain is a study of CD8+CD57+ T cells in acquired aplastic anemia. Turning to the study itself: The mean DNA yield obtained from sorted CD4+ and CD8+ cells came to 3 to 3.5 ug. Study-level points and caveats: Shared by patients and controls, approximately 28 CD8+ CDR3s were abundant in patients. For CD8+ Simpson's diversity, patients and controls showed no significant difference.

CDR3 length: 16 residues. Germline assignment: CDR1 DFQATT and CDR2 SNEGSKA (reference sequence). V lost 1 base and J lost 1; bases outside the gene matches: 7. Sequencing was done on patients that had shown CD8+CD57+ cell expansion by flow cytometry. The diagnosis in all patients was severe acquired aplastic anemia. The use of genomic DNA as template underpinned the TCR beta VDJ and CDR3 profiling. TCRdb analysed the reads with MiXCR anew, one entry per CDR3 protein. The sample holds about 200,000 distinct CDR3 sequences, roughly two thirds seen once. As regards this clonotype: What it binds is not known.

The receptor's source is a human donor with aplastic anemia. Sample: sorted CD4+, CD8+, or CD8+CD57+ T cells (not recorded which) from PBMCs. The chain carries TRBV20-1 and TRBJ2-3, with 8 bases matching TRBD2. Here the CDR3 DNA reads TGCAGTGCTAGAGCCCATCGGGGGGGACGCACAGATACGCAGTATTTT. This translates into CSARAHRGGRTDTQYF.